The present entry profiles one T cell receptor beta chain with its context. Original analysis: Quantification of nucleated cells was approximated via reference gene primer amplification. Assay: immunoSEQ multiplex PCR; the TCRdb copy retains only in-frame clones and omits some. From that table come the V and J calls and clone size; the DNA was used to work out D and trimming. The sample carries a few hundred thousand clones, around 90% recorded once. These data are taken from a study of blood T cell repertoires in COVID-19. Study summary: The United States, Italy and Spain provided the acute and convalescent COVID-19 samples. PBMCs, B-cell-depleted T cells, or T cells were the source of the cDNA or gDNA that made up the material.

This CDR3 has 13 amino acids. The V end was cut by 1 base, the J end by 5 bases, with 3 bases between. The gene calls are TRBV12-3 or TRBV12-4 and TRBJ1-6; no clear D gene. This receptor was obtained from a man between 18 and 29 years old with active or convalescent COVID-19. Sequenced material: peripheral blood. Here the CDR3 DNA reads TGTGCCAGCAGTTTAGTCGATAATTCACCCCTCCACTTT. Translation gives CASSLVDNSPLHF.